The rows below give T cell receptor beta chains drawn from one sample of a study of monozygotic twins with cystic fibrosis. TCRdb keeps only in-frame clones here, not all; method: immunoSEQ multiplex PCR. The table lists some 30,000 clones, roughly 90% of them singletons. Input material: blood. These receptors originate from a girl aged 2 to 10 with cystic fibrosis. Each CDR3 is given with its conserved first and last residue. D genes are given only for firm matches. Rows give clone size only sometimes, using once, few, many, or a class for an expanded clone.

CDR3nt | CDR3aa | v_gene | len | d_gene | j_gene | abundance
TGTGCTAGTGGTTTCAGTACTACAGATACGCAGTATTTT | CASGFSTTDTQYF | TRBV12-5 | 13 | NA | TRBJ2-3 | NA
TGTGCCAGCAGTGAAGCGACCGGGACACTGAACACTGAAGCTTTCTTT | CASSEATGTLNTEAFF | TRBV6-1 | 16 | NA | TRBJ1-1 | NA
TGTGCCAGCAGCCCCCGGGACAGGGGGCGACCCCTCCACTTT | CASSPRDRGRPLHF | TRBV7-2 | 14 | TRBD1 | TRBJ1-6 | NA
TGCGCCAGCAGCCAAATGAACATGGGGGGCTCAGATACGCAGTATTTT | CASSQMNMGGSDTQYF | TRBV4-1 | 16 | NA | TRBJ2-3 | NA
TGTGCCAGCAGCTTCTTACGGGAGGTTGGCAATGAGCAGTTCTTC | CASSFLREVGNEQFF | TRBV7-2 | 15 | TRBD2 | TRBJ2-1 | NA
TGTGCCTGGAGTATGGGGAATCAGCCCCAGCATTTT | CAWSMGNQPQHF | TRBV30 | 12 | NA | TRBJ1-5 | NA
TGCGCCAGCAGTGTTGGGTCCTACGAGCAGTACTTC | CASSVGSYEQYF | TRBV10-2 | 12 | NA | TRBJ2-7 | few
TGTGCCAGCAGCCTGACAGTGAACACTGAAGCTTTCTTT | CASSLTVNTEAFF | TRBV28 | 13 | NA | TRBJ1-1 | NA
TGTGCCAGCAGCGAGACAGGGGGCAATGAGCAGTTCTTC | CASSETGGNEQFF | TRBV11-2 | 13 | TRBD1 | TRBJ2-1 | NA
TGTGCCAGCAGTCGTCGAGGGACTACGAACAATGAGCAGTTCTTC | CASSRRGTTNNEQFF | TRBV27 | 15 | TRBD2 | TRBJ2-1 | NA
TGTGCCAGCAGCCCCCTAACCACAGGGGGCGAGGTCCGTACCTTC | CASSPLTTGGEVRTF | TRBV9 | 15 | TRBD1 | TRBJ1-2 | NA
TGTGCCAGTAGTCCCGGGGCCGTCTCGGGTTCACCCCTCCACTTT | CASSPGAVSGSPLHF | TRBV19 | 15 | NA | TRBJ1-6 | few
TGCGCCAGCAGCCAAGACAGGGGACTCCTCCCCGAGCAGTACTTC | CASSQDRGLLPEQYF | TRBV4-3 | 15 | NA | TRBJ2-7 | NA
TGTGCCAGCAGCTTGGGAGCGGGGGATACGCAGTATTTT | CASSLGAGDTQYF | TRBV7-3 | 13 | TRBD2 | TRBJ2-3 | few
TGTGCCAGCAGTGAAGATACAGGGGGCCATTATAGCAATCAGCCCCAGCATTTT | CASSEDTGGHYSNQPQHF | TRBV2 | 18 | TRBD1 | TRBJ1-5 | NA
TGTGCCTGGAAAGGAGGACTAGCGTCAGATACGCAGTATTTT | CAWKGGLASDTQYF | TRBV30 | 14 | TRBD2 | TRBJ2-3 | NA
TGTGCCAGCAGCTCCCGGGTCTTGGCCCTGGGACGCGGGCCATACGAGCAGTACTTC | CASSSRVLALGRGPYEQYF | TRBV7-9 | 19 | NA | TRBJ2-7 | NA
TGTGCCAGCAGCCCGGGCAGGGGGAATTCACCCCTCCACTTT | CASSPGRGNSPLHF | TRBV7-6 | 14 | TRBD1 | TRBJ1-6 | NA
TGTGCCAGCAGAAAGAGGGTTGGCTTCGAGTCCTATGGCTACACCTTC | CASRKRVGFESYGYTF | TRBV2 | 16 | NA | TRBJ1-2 | NA
TGTGCCAGCAGCTCGAAGACAGGGAACTATGGCTACACCTTC | CASSSKTGNYGYTF | TRBV7-8 | 14 | TRBD1 | TRBJ1-2 | NA
TGTGCCACCAGCAGAGGGGAGGGCACTGAAGCTTTCTTT | CATSRGEGTEAFF | TRBV15 | 13 | NA | TRBJ1-1 | NA
TGTGCCAGCAGCGCGCGTGGGGTACCGCCGAACCAAGAGACCCAGTACTTC | CASSARGVPPNQETQYF | TRBV9 | 17 | NA | TRBJ2-5 | once
TGCGCCAGCAGCCCCCGACTAGCCCGCCGGGAGCTGTTTTTT | CASSPRLARRELFF | TRBV4-1 | 14 | TRBD2 | TRBJ2-2 | NA
TGTGCCAGCGCACCCCAGCGCCAGGGCAATGAGCAGTTCTTC | CASAPQRQGNEQFF | TRBV2 | 14 | NA | TRBJ2-1 | NA
TGTGCCAGCACTCTTGGCCGGGAAAGGGCCATATATTTT | CASTLGRERAIYF | TRBV6-6 | 13 | NA | TRBJ1-3 | NA
TGCGCCAGCAGCCATACCCGGTCTTTAAACACTGAAGCTTTCTTT | CASSHTRSLNTEAFF | TRBV4-1 | 15 | NA | TRBJ1-1 | once
TGTGCCAGCAGCCCCGACCGGGACACTGAAGCTTTCTTT | CASSPDRDTEAFF | TRBV7-2 | 13 | NA | TRBJ1-1 | NA
TGTGCCAGCAGCTTACTAGGACAGGCCATAGAGACCCAGTACTTC | CASSLLGQAIETQYF | TRBV7-2 | 15 | TRBD1 | TRBJ2-5 | NA
TGTGCCAGCAGTCTTAGCGGTACAGATACGCAGTATTTT | CASSLSGTDTQYF | TRBV27 | 13 | NA | TRBJ2-3 | NA
TGCGCCAGCAGCTTCCGTCCGGACACTTCCACTGAAGCTTTCTTT | CASSFRPDTSTEAFF | TRBV5-1 | 15 | NA | TRBJ1-1 | NA
TGTGCCAGCAGCTTGGAGGCCAGTGGCACTGAAGCTTTCTTT | CASSLEASGTEAFF | TRBV11-3 | 14 | NA | TRBJ1-1 | NA
TGTGCCAGCAGTCCATTGGGGAATGAAAAACTGTTTTTT | CASSPLGNEKLFF | TRBV19 | 13 | NA | TRBJ1-4 | NA
TGTGCCAGCAGCCCCTTGACTAGCGGGAGTTTTCGGGAGCAGTACTTC | CASSPLTSGSFREQYF | TRBV7-2 | 16 | TRBD2 | TRBJ2-7 | NA
TGTGCCAGCTCACAGGGTCAGAGTAACTATGGCTACACCTTC | CASSQGQSNYGYTF | TRBV18 | 14 | NA | TRBJ1-2 | NA
TGTGCCAGTAGTATAGCCGGGACCTTGAACACTGAAGCTTTCTTT | CASSIAGTLNTEAFF | TRBV19 | 15 | NA | TRBJ1-1 | NA
TGTGCCAGTAGTATAGTGGACCTCGGCTATGGCTACACCTTC | CASSIVDLGYGYTF | TRBV19 | 14 | NA | TRBJ1-2 | NA
TGTGCCAGCAGCTTAGCGCACCTTGGAAACACCATATATTTT | CASSLAHLGNTIYF | TRBV7-2 | 14 | NA | TRBJ1-3 | few
TGTGCCTCCCTTGAGGCTCTCTCTGGAAACACCATATATTTT | CASLEALSGNTIYF | TRBV28 | 14 | NA | TRBJ1-3 | NA
TGTGCCAGCAGCGCAGATCCTTCAGGGGGCACTGAAGCTTTCTTT | CASSADPSGGTEAFF | TRBV9 | 15 | TRBD1 | TRBJ1-1 | NA
TGTGCCAGCAGCTGGGACGGGTTCTATGGCTACACCTTC | CASSWDGFYGYTF | TRBV5-4 | 13 | NA | TRBJ1-2 | NA
TGTGCCAGCAGTGAACTGTATCCTCCCACAGGGGTCTACAATGAGCAGTTCTTC | CASSELYPPTGVYNEQFF | TRBV2 | 18 | TRBD1 | TRBJ2-1 | NA
TGTGCCAGCAGTTTACCGGGGGACAATCAGCCCCAGCATTTT | CASSLPGDNQPQHF | TRBV28 | 14 | NA | TRBJ1-5 | NA
TGTGCCAGCTCATCTCAGAGGGGGGGGCGAATCTCCTACGAGCAGTACTTC | CASSSQRGGRISYEQYF | TRBV18 | 17 | NA | TRBJ2-7 | NA
TGCAGCGTCAAAATAGGGACACCTAAGAACACTGAAGCTTTCTTT | CSVKIGTPKNTEAFF | TRBV29-1 | 15 | NA | TRBJ1-1 | NA
TGTGCCAGCAGCCCGAGAGGCGGGGAGCTGTTTTTT | CASSPRGGELFF | TRBV13 | 12 | NA | TRBJ2-2 | NA
TGCGCCAGCAGCTTGGAACGGAACGACTACGAGCAGTACTTC | CASSLERNDYEQYF | TRBV5-1 | 14 | NA | TRBJ2-7 | NA
TGTGCCAGCAGGCGGCCCGGGACAGACAAAGAGACCCAGTACTTC | CASRRPGTDKETQYF | TRBV6-1 | 15 | TRBD1 | TRBJ2-5 | NA
TGTGCCAGCAGCTTAGATCGGACAGACGAGCAGTACTTC | CASSLDRTDEQYF | TRBV7-7 | 13 | NA | TRBJ2-7 | NA
TGCAGCGTTGAAGACAGGGAACAAAATGAAAAACTGTTTTTT | CSVEDREQNEKLFF | TRBV29-1 | 14 | NA | TRBJ1-4 | once
TGTGCCAGCAGCTTAGGGAACATGAACACTGAAGCTTTCTTT | CASSLGNMNTEAFF | TRBV7-8 | 14 | NA | TRBJ1-1 | NA
TGCGCCAGCAGCCAAGCGGTAGCCGGCGCCTATGGCTACACCTTC | CASSQAVAGAYGYTF | TRBV4-3 | 15 | NA | TRBJ1-2 | NA
TGCGCCAGCAGCTTGAAGGGGCAGGGAGGATCACCCCTCCACTTT | CASSLKGQGGSPLHF | TRBV5-1 | 15 | NA | TRBJ1-6 | few
TGTGCCAGCAGCTTGGCCGGGGGCAGCACAGATACGCAGTATTTT | CASSLAGGSTDTQYF | TRBV5-8 | 15 | NA | TRBJ2-3 | NA
TGTGCCAGCAGTTGGTCGACAGGGGGCTTCTATGGCTACACCTTC | CASSWSTGGFYGYTF | TRBV6-5 | 15 | TRBD1 | TRBJ1-2 | NA